This T cell receptor beta chain was identified in a study of blood T cell repertoires in COVID-19. About the research overall: Spain, Italy and the United States supplied samples that represented acute and convalescent COVID-19.

Sequenced by immunoSEQ multiplex PCR; TCRdb stores in-frame clones only, minus some. The repertoire includes about 66,000 clones, roughly nine tenths of them detected once, and approximately 1.5% sits in the top ten. Germline V gives CDR1 MNHEY, CDR2 SVGAGI. The CDR3 consists of 16 residues. V lost 4 bases and J lost 2; bases outside the gene matches: 8. The V and J genes are TRBV6-5 and TRBJ1-2, with 9 bases lining up with TRBD1. The TCR originated in a man aged 55 to 70 with acute or convalescent COVID-19. The sequencing input was peripheral blood. Here the CDR3 reads CASSFRTGEMNYGYTF. In nucleotides, the CDR3 is TGTGCCAGCAGTTTTAGGACAGGGGAAATGAACTATGGCTACACCTTC.